Described below is a single T cell receptor (beta chain) sequence and its context. Its antigen remains unknown. These data are taken from a study of T cell responses to AZD1222 COVID-19 vaccine. General study points: Females made up more of the donors, who were largely white British, and clonal diversity may have come out too low.

The protocol was immunoSEQ multiplex PCR, while the TCRdb copy is restricted to in-frame clones and leaves out a portion. In the table there are approximately 110,000 clones, just under 95% of which are singletons. V gave up 1 base and J gave up 3 bases, with 8 bases separating them. Looked up from germline, CDR1 is SGHKS and CDR2 is YYEKEE (reference sequence). The CDR3 is 15 amino acids. The origin of this receptor is an adult in good health. The chain combines TRBV5-5 with TRBJ1-6; D is uncertain. Material: peripheral blood, obtained on day 0 of AZD1222 vaccination. CDR3 loop: CASSLSAVYNSPLHF. In DNA, the CDR3 is TGTGCCAGCAGCTTGTCGGCCGTCTATAATTCACCCCTCCACTTT.